These 7 T cell receptor beta chains came from one sample sequenced in a study of blood T cell repertoires in COVID-19. Method: immunoSEQ multiplex PCR; TCRdb's copy keeps in-frame clones and lacks some. Here the sample spans 100,000 or so clones, roughly 80% being singletons. Sequences were obtained from peripheral blood. These receptors were obtained from an elderly woman with acute or convalescent COVID-19.

V usage is TRBV29-1 and J usage is TRBJ2-7; 7 bases are a match to TRBD2. Per germline, CDR1 SQVTM and CDR2 ANQGSEA. V was clipped by 1 base and J by 6 bases; unmatched bases: 12. The CDR3 contains 15 residues. CDR3 residues: CSVEVRGAGSGEQYF. CDR3 in DNA: TGCAGCGTTGAAGTGAGGGGAGCGGGGTCCGGCGAGCAGTACTTC.

This chain uses TRBV19 with TRBJ2-7; 8 bases map to TRBD1. This CDR3 contains 13 residues. Germline CDR1 is LNHDA and CDR2 is SQIVND (reference sequence). V gave up 4 bases and J gave up 7 bases; unmatched junction bases: 6. CDR3 nucleotides: TGTGCCAGTAGTAGGACAGGGATTGGGGAGCAGTACGTC. It specifies CASSRTGIGEQYV.

This chain links TRBV5-4 with TRBJ1-3; TRBD1 aligns across 9 bases. The CDR3 spans 13 residues. CDR1 is SGHNT, CDR2 YYREEE, per germline (reference sequence). V was clipped by 4 bases and J by 8 bases; unmatched bases: 4. In DNA, the CDR3 is TGTGCCAGCAGCCCTGGACAGGGGTACACCATATATTTT. Protein sequence: CASSPGQGYTIYF.

The chain employs TRBV7-9 and TRBJ2-2, with 8 bases fitting TRBD1. V was pared by 9 bases and J by 3 bases, with 9 bases of the junction left unmatched. The CDR3 runs 15 residues. In germline, CDR1 is SEHNR, CDR2 FQNEAQ (reference sequence). The CDR3 spells CARRLGTGDTGELFF. The CDR3 region has the DNA TGTGCCAGGCGTTTAGGGACAGGAGACACCGGGGAGCTGTTTTTT. The variable domain in full, completed from reference TRBV7-9 and TRBJ2-2, reads DTGVSQNPRHKITKRGQNVTFRCDPISEHNRLYWYRQTLGQGPEFLTYFQNEAQLEKSRLLSDRFSAERPKGSFSTLEIQRTEQGDSAMYLCARRLGTGDTGELFFGEGSRLTVL.

This clone turned up a few times. This chain uses TRBV28 with TRBJ1-1; D gene ambiguous. This CDR3 has 12 amino acids. Trimming pared 8 bases from V and 7 bases from J, leaving 14 bases between. Germline CDR1 MDHEN, CDR2 SYDVKM. The CDR3 is CASHTPLSEAFF. DNA of the CDR3: TGTGCCAGCCATACTCCACTAAGTGAAGCTTTCTTT.

V and J are TRBV3-1 (or the pseudogene TRBV3-2) and TRBJ1-4; D gene unclear. Trimming took off 2 bases at V and 7 bases at J, with 8 bases between the two ends. The CDR3 totals 13 residues. Per germline, CDR1 LGHDT and CDR2 YNNKEL (reference sequence). The CDR3 reads CASSQREVEKLFF. In DNA, the CDR3 is TGTGCCAGCAGCCAACGAGAAGTTGAAAAACTGTTTTTT.

The chain carries TRBV28 and TRBJ1-2; 9 bases align to TRBD1. The ends lost 3 bases at V and 6 bases at J; junction bases unmatched: 8. Germline V gene sequence: CDR1 MDHEN, CDR2 SYDVKM. CDR3 length: 15 residues. CDR3: CASSFSYRGQDGYTF. The CDR3 coding sequence is TGTGCCAGCAGTTTTTCCTACAGGGGGCAGGATGGCTACACCTTC.